A selection of T cell receptor beta chains follows, all from one sample in a study of T cell changes during pregnancy in multiple sclerosis. Profiled with immunoSEQ multiplex PCR; TCRdb holds only in-frame clones, not every one. The sample comprises tens of thousands of clones, 70% to 90% of which are singletons, and roughly 0.58% rests with the top ten. Material: CD4+ T cells from peripheral blood mononuclear cells, obtained in the first trimester of pregnancy. These receptors all come from a female donor with multiple sclerosis, enrolled in a pregnancy study. The CDR3 runs from the conserved cysteine through the conserved F or W. Fields, in order: clone size, CDR3 length, V gene, CDR3 protein. Not every row has a clone size; where given, it reads once, few, many or a size class.

- 14 TRBV6-5 CASSPRTGWAEAFF
- 15 TRBV28 CASRGSGSGYNEQFF
- 15 TRBV19 CASNRLRGRAEKLFF
- 17 TRBV10-3 CAISESRDRGLNQPQHF
- 15 TRBV5-1 CASSLGGTGVYEQYF
- 16 TRBV10-3 CAISDKGQGTGNTIYF
- 10 TRBV20-1 CSALYNEQFF
few 12 TRBV19 CASNDRVGEQYF
- 18 TRBV7-8 CASSLWLAGGLGTDTQYF
- 15 TRBV5-4 CASSFRNSRNEKLFF
once 17 TRBV4-1 CASSQFSGGASYNEQFF
- 16 TRBV18 CASSPLIGGMNTEAFF
- 15 TRBV7-9 CASSLGYGEDEKLFF
- 15 TRBV2 CASRGPSGGIHEQYF
- 14 TRBV2 CASSRDRSGNTIYF
- 14 TRBV5-4 CASSSGQGRDTQYF
once 14 TRBV5-1 CASSLGLSIETQYF
few 12 TRBV30 CAAEGDWTEAFF
- 16 TRBV28 CASSLSAGVTYNEQFF
- 14 TRBV6-5 CASSAGLLTYEQYF
once 13 TRBV2 CASSVSGTVEAFF
- 13 TRBV7-3 CASSLTGASEAFF
- 16 TRBV15 CATSSFGGQGAHEQFF
- 14 TRBV7-9 CASSLVTVKETQYF
- 14 TRBV30 CAWNLGAWGGEQYF
- 15 TRBV19 CASSIGGRGIRAAFF
- 14 TRBV5-1 CASSPGEKDTEAFF
- 15 TRBV5-4 CASSPRGTGLGAQYF
- 14 TRBV6-1 CASSLRRTNEKLFF
- 19 TRBV5-6 CASSLIPGQGATGANVLTF
- 15 TRBV6-5 CASSMLRQGNTEAFF
once 12 TRBV5-4 CASRGPGGELFF
once 15 TRBV10-3 CAISLNSGEGNEQFF
- 15 TRBV19 CASSRRTGGEETQYF
- 12 TRBV30 CAWRRINYGYTF
- 19 TRBV28 CASSPKDRVSVEVFNEQYF
- 14 TRBV19 CASSNTPSNTEAFF
- 16 TRBV6-1 CASSEFVGGRLETQYF
- 14 TRBV28 CASSPGQEVYGYTF
- 14 TRBV5-1 CASSRVRGTGELFF
- 13 TRBV27 CASSLYRDSPLHF
- 14 TRBV5-6 CASSLARGQETQYF
- 13 TRBV10-2 CASSEAGNYGYTF
- 12 TRBV19 CASSSYLTEAFF
- 15 TRBV9 CASSFGQPRDQPQHF
- 13 TRBV27 CASSSGIISEQFF